The T cell receptor beta chain under discussion was sequenced for a study of blood T cell repertoires in COVID-19. Study-wide background: Samples of COVID-19 (acute and convalescent) were obtained from the United States, Italy and Spain. Sources were T cells, B-cell-depleted T cells, or PBMCs; the material itself was cDNA or gDNA.

A Seattle source enrolled patients during active infection and followed them longitudinally. Per the original data handling: Estimation of nucleated cell counts relied on the amplification of reference gene primers. The assay was immunoSEQ multiplex PCR, and TCRdb's table has in-frame clones only and misses some. V and J calls and clone size are given by that table; D and trimming were obtained from the DNA. Of about 220,000 clones in the sample, roughly 85% were seen once. Germline V gene sequence: CDR1 SGHDT, CDR2 YYEEEE. The CDR3 spans 17 residues. Trimming shortened V by 0 bases and J by 4 bases, and 18 bases separated the two germline ends.

The chain has TRBV5-6 and TRBJ2-3, with D perhaps matching TRBD1 (5 bases). The clonotype was recovered from a woman in her sixties or seventies with COVID-19, enrolled during active disease. The specimen was peripheral blood. The CDR3 region has the DNA TGTGCCAGCAGCTTGGGATTAGGGTTAGGGGCCCCAGATACGCAGTATTTT. Residues: CASSLGLGLGAPDTQYF.